The clone carrying this T cell receptor (beta chain) came up many times. Trimming removed 5 bases from V and 7 bases from J, with 6 bases in between. Germline values: CDR1 MDHEN, CDR2 SYDVKM. The CDR3 loop spans 10 amino acids. Amplification targeted TCR beta CDR3 regions from RNA transcripts. First-round RT-PCR of the TCR CDR3 relied on the HTBI primer set. TCRdb itself ran the multiplex PCR reads through MiXCR, one entry per CDR3 protein. Of roughly 660,000 distinct CDR3 sequences listed, approximately 15% were seen once; the top ten hold around 15%. The data belong to a study of T cells in Graves' hyperthyroidism and ophthalmopathy.

The chain joins TRBV28 to TRBJ2-7; possible D gene TRBD1, 6 bases. The sequencing input was blood. The receptor was derived from a man aged 50 or older with Graves' hyperthyroidism. The CDR3 region has the DNA TGTGCCAGCAGTGACAGGGAGCAGTACTTC. Translated: CASSDREQYF.